This T cell receptor beta chain was identified during a study of regulatory T cells in long-lasting Graves disease (dated by TCRdb to the early 2020s). About the study as a whole: Antithyroid drugs had been taken for less than 3 months by newly diagnosed Graves' disease patients. Patients with persistent Graves' disease were compared with patients with newly diagnosed Graves' disease using TCR sequencing and RNA sequencing of peripheral blood. The study was conducted in China and was registered as a clinical trial. A total of roughly 35 samples underwent TCR sequencing: roughly 13 from persistent and roughly 20 from newly diagnosed Graves' disease patients. Beyond this particular receptor, the publication reports: Patients with persistent disease shared more public clonotypes (fewer than 3,000) than newly diagnosed patients did (966). Persistent Graves' disease patients showed lower TCR Shannon entropy and fewer highly expanded clones than newly diagnosed patients, suggesting clonal expansion. Only peripheral blood was studied, because thyroid tissue, the primary lesion, was inaccessible. Persistent disease showed preferential use of TRBV28, TRBJ1-2 and TRBJ2-5, whereas newly diagnosed disease favored TRBV20-1 and TRBJ2-1. The authors acknowledged the small sample size as a limitation that may reduce accuracy. Sequencing and analysis were restricted to the TCR beta chain.

To prepare the library, multiplex PCR was applied. The run used an Illumina HiSeq 4000. iRepertoire HTBI primers and Arm-PCR amplification of CDR3 regions were used to construct TCR beta libraries. Gel purification was performed on PCR products prior to sequencing. In the paper's pipeline: Across samples, some 62 TRBV and approximately 15 TRBJ segments were identified and used for gene usage analysis of CDR3 amino acid clonotypes. COPE and FqMerger were used to merge filtered high-quality paired reads into contigs. BLAST was used to align contigs to IMGT TRBV, TRBD and TRBJ reference genes, with CDR3 defined following IMGT. Any clonotype with a frequency above 0.1% was counted as a highly expanded clone. Shannon entropy served as the measure of repertoire diversity, while the Gini coefficient captured V-J evenness. A clonotype was considered public if more than one individual shared it. The public sequencing data were trimmed at Q25 with fastp and processed into clonotypes with MiXCR by TCRdb, which kept only in-frame beta chains. Identical CDR3 protein sequences are pooled into one entry, listed with their most common genes and DNA. The V and J calls shown here were made by TCRdb, not taken from the authors' results. Counted in this sample were 350,000 to 550,000 distinct CDR3 sequences; 12% to 15% of them appeared once. Roughly a sixth of the sample is held by the ten biggest clonotypes.

The time point label here, explained by the study, means: newly diagnosed GD, antithyroid drugs for less than 3 months. For both TCR sequencing and RNA sequencing, RNA was extracted from PBMCs in TRIzol. The diagnosis of Graves' disease followed American Thyroid Association guidelines. Recruitment of patients was carried out at an endocrinology department in Xi'an, China. Each patient gave approximately 9 milliliters of peripheral blood, collected in an EDTA anticoagulant tube. Ficoll Paque Plus density gradient separation was used to isolate PBMCs, and no further T cell sorting was done. An Agilent 2100 Bioanalyzer and agarose gel were used to assess RNA quality, and a NanoDrop 2000 was used to measure RNA concentration. The CDR3, from cysteine to phenylalanine, totals 15 residues. Just the 45-base CDR3 DNA is kept, in frame starting at base 1. V and J are trimmed by 3 bases and 2 bases, and the gene matches miss 5 bases of the junction. CDR1 LNHDA and CDR2 SQIVND were looked up in the germline V gene (reference sequence).

This clonotype has just a few counts. Its antigen remains undetermined. Base qualities are not recorded, but no much larger clone differs from it by a single base. The sample was also linked to a second study, of T cells in Graves' hyperthyroidism and ophthalmopathy. The second paper further reports: Graves' hyperthyroidism was defined as stable when no progression to ophthalmopathy occurred over 18 months of follow-up. Hyperthyroidism patients were newly diagnosed, had a disease duration of under 2 months, and were aged 18 to 65 years. Exclusion was applied to patients with uncontrolled infections, other autoimmune diseases, pregnancy or lactation. Clinical symptoms, serum thyroxine and TRAb, thyroid ultrasound, and orbital computed tomography formed the basis for the diagnoses. A first-round RT-PCR of the TCR CDR3 used the HTBI primer set with the Qiagen OneStep RT-PCR kit. Most expanded thyroid clonotypes (frequency above 0.001) were also found in blood, which suggests that blood repertoires may mirror thyroid immune responses. Ophthalmopathy was separated from stable hyperthyroidism by a 13 V-J signature model, with around 88% sensitivity and approximately 84% specificity obtained in cross-validation and 80%/75% obtained in testing. During validation, the model predicted progression to ophthalmopathy a median of about 6.5 months ahead of onset, with approximately 71% sensitivity and 72.22% specificity. TCR V-J signatures able to tell the groups apart were searched for in a discovery cohort of 90 to 100 patients, of whom over 40 had Graves' ophthalmopathy and 55 to 65 had stable Graves' hyperthyroidism. Prospective prediction of ophthalmopathy was tested in an independent validation cohort of approximately 19 hyperthyroidism patients and 17 patients who later progressed to ophthalmopathy. The roughly 91 discovery patients were randomly split 7:3 into training and test sets. Thyroid tissue and blood T-cell repertoires from six Graves' hyperthyroidism patients were also compared in the study. After blood sampling, hyperthyroidism patients were treated with methimazole at a starting dose of 30 mg daily, and ophthalmopathy patients were treated with high-dose intravenous methylprednisolone. Libraries were constructed in a second round of multiplex PCR, after which size selection and purification were performed. Paired-end sequencing of the libraries was performed with 100 bp reads on an Illumina HiSeq2000. SOAPnuke was used to process the raw data, removing reads that contained adapters or uncalled bases, had a mean Phred below 15, or lacked an exact match to the constant primer or identifier. High-quality paired reads were merged with COPE v1.2.5, and unique nucleotide sequences were defined as clonotypes. Clonotypes were aligned to IMGT TRBV, TRBD and TRBJ reference segments using MiTCR v1.1. Only V-J combinations with frequency above 0.0001, covering 98% to 99.2% of repertoires, were analysed. The TCS score was defined as the ratio of F50 (clonal expansion) to E x V (chaos), calculated using BLOSUM62-based TCRdist between CDR3 peptides within each V-J. Welch's t-statistics and random forest reduced roughly 540 V-J features to roughly 13, which were used in a naive Bayes classifier (R e1071). No statistical method was used to fix the sample size in advance, and group allocation was not hidden from the investigators. According to the paper, TCR Vbeta CDR3 sequencing was carried out on more than 120 peripheral blood samples, which came from some 41 ophthalmopathy, about 75 hyperthyroidism and 17 progressor patients.

The source of this sequence is a woman in her fifties or sixties with Graves disease. Donor details come from another sample of the same person, matched by shared clones. The rearrangement joined TRBV19 to TRBJ2-7, with 9 bases matching TRBD2. The sequencing here drew on peripheral blood mononuclear cells (PBMCs), taken at new diagnosis, from a patient treated with antithyroid drugs. The CDR3 reads CASSMSLAGTYEQYF. The nucleotides are TGTGCCAGTAGTATGAGCCTAGCGGGAACCTACGAGCAGTACTTC.